This TCR beta chain derives from a study of T cell responses to AZD1222 COVID-19 vaccine. Study information: Combined were second doses at about 4 or about 12 weeks. Study-wide points: Increases in Spike-specific TCR breadth and depth were seen after two AZD1222 doses.

Germline V gives CDR1 MNHEY, CDR2 SVGEGT. The V end was cut by 4 bases, the J end by 4 bases, with 27 bases between. This CDR3 region has 19 residues. The repertoire was sequenced with immunoSEQ multiplex PCR; TCRdb's copy has only in-frame clones and lacks some. The table lists 150,000 to 200,000 clones, 85% to 95% of them singletons. For this clone: Its antigen is unknown.

The source is an adult in good health. The genes are TRBV6-2 or TRBV6-3 and TRBJ2-3; D is possibly TRBD2 (7 bases). The sample was peripheral blood, taken on day 0 of AZD1222 vaccination. For the CDR3, the DNA is TGTGCCAGCAGTTGGGGGGGCAAACTAAGCGGGGTAAGACCAGATACGCAGTATTTT. This sequence encodes CASSWGGKLSGVRPDTQYF.